Below are 18 T cell receptor beta chains sequenced from a single sample in a study of shared clonotypes between healthy human individuals. TCRdb's table, derived via immunoSEQ multiplex PCR, lists solely in-frame clones and lacks some. Of 2 million to 2.5 million clones in the sample, about nine tenths were seen once. The sequenced sample was naive CD4+ T cells from PBMCs. Subset specified: CD45RA+ positively selected. These receptors were collected from a man aged 18 to 35 in good health. Some clones in this sample may be carry-over from other donors' samples.

The chain links TRBV19 to TRBJ2-2; no clear D. Germline loops: CDR1 LNHDA, CDR2 SQIVND (reference sequence). CDR3 size: 14 residues. V lost 7 bases and J 6 bases, leaving 15 bases between the germline ends. DNA of the CDR3: TGTGCCAGTACTTCCGGACCCCGTCCCGGGGAGCTGTTTTTT. Translating it yields CASTSGPRPGELFF. Looking up the rest from reference TRBV19 and TRBJ2-2 gives the full variable domain: DGGITQSPKYLFRKEGQNVTLSCEQNLNHDAMYWYRQDPGQGLRLIYYSQIVNDFQKGDIAEGYSVSREKKESFPLTVTSAQKNPTAFYLCASTSGPRPGELFFGEGSRLTVL.

This sequence joins TRBV20-1 and TRBJ2-7; D gene uncertain. The CDR3 totals 11 residues. The V end was cut by 5 bases, the J end by 0 bases, with 5 bases between. Germline V lookup: CDR1 DFQATT, CDR2 SNEGSKA (reference sequence). CDR3 residues: CSAHRSYEQYF. Written as DNA, the CDR3 is TGCAGTGCTCACCGCTCCTACGAGCAGTACTTC.

This rearrangement joins TRBV6-5 to TRBJ2-1; unclear D gene. Germline CDR1 MNHEY, CDR2 SVGAGI. The CDR3 extends over 16 amino acids. The germline V and J ends were trimmed by 2 bases and 1 base, with 12 bases remaining between them. The CDR3 sequence is CASSYLRPPSYNEQFF. DNA of the CDR3: TGTGCCAGCAGTTACCTCCGGCCTCCTTCCTACAATGAGCAGTTCTTC.

The genes are TRBV7-2 and TRBJ2-1, with 10 bases aligning to TRBD2. Germline V lookup: CDR1 SGHTA, CDR2 FQGNSA. The CDR3 spans 14 residues. Germline trimming cut 2 bases from V and 5 bases from J; bases unmatched to any gene: 0. The CDR3 sequence is CASSLTSGDNEQFF. CDR3 nucleotide sequence: TGTGCCAGCAGCTTAACTAGCGGGGACAATGAGCAGTTCTTC. The full variable domain, completed using reference TRBV7-2 and TRBJ2-1, is GAGVSQSPSNKVTEKGKDVELRCDPISGHTALYWYRQSLGQGLEFLIYFQGNSAPDKSGLPSDRFSAERTGGSVSTLTIQRTQQEDSAVYLCASSLTSGDNEQFFGPGTRLTVL.

Concerning this clone: Other DNA sequences in the sample encode the same CDR3. The chain is built from TRBV2 and TRBJ2-1; D remains ambiguous. Germline CDR1 SNHLY, CDR2 FYNNEI. The CDR3 extends over 11 amino acids. V was cut by 8 bases and J by 3 bases, with 5 bases left in between. CDR3 sequence reads: CASSYYNEQFF. CDR3 coding DNA: TGTGCCAGCTCGTACTACAATGAGCAGTTCTTC.

Only one count was recorded for this clone. V gene TRBV2 combines with J gene TRBJ1-2, with D possibly TRBD1 on 6 matching bases. Germline CDR1 and CDR2: SNHLY and FYNNEI. The CDR3 has 14 residues. V lost 0 bases and J lost 6, with 11 bases in between. CDR3 in DNA: TGTGCCAGCAGTGAAGCTTGGGGGCGAGATGGCTACACCTTC. This codes for CASSEAWGRDGYTF.

A single count supports this clone. This chain connects TRBV9 to TRBJ1-4; weak D call: TRBD1 (6 bases). The CDR3 totals 13 residues. From germline, CDR1 is SGDLS and CDR2 YYNGEE. Trimming removed 4 bases from V and 7 bases from J, with 11 bases in between. Written as DNA, the CDR3 is TGTGCCAGCAGCCCCCGGGGGCGTGAAAAACTGTTTTTT. It yields the protein CASSPRGREKLFF.

The J gene is TRBJ2-3, the V gene TRBV7-8, with D possibly being TRBD2 (6 bases). Trimming pared 1 base from V and 5 bases from J, leaving 13 bases between. Germline CDR1 is SGHVS and CDR2 is FQNEAQ. CDR3 size: 15 residues. CDR3 amino acids: CASSLDRQGGDTQYF. CDR3 in DNA: TGTGCCAGCAGCTTAGATCGGCAGGGAGGAGATACGCAGTATTTT.

This sequence joins TRBV19 and TRBJ1-2; 7 nucleotides agree with TRBD1. From germline, CDR1 is LNHDA and CDR2 SQIVND (reference sequence). This CDR3 comprises 15 residues. V dropped 3 bases and J dropped 0; count of bases not matched to a gene: 4. The CDR3 DNA reads TGTGCCAGTAGTATCTCCGGGACAGCTAACTATGGCTACACCTTC. It translates to CASSISGTANYGYTF.

This clone appeared a single time. The CDR3 sequence: CASSASQGAGELFF. The DNA of the CDR3 is TGTGCCAGCAGTGCCTCACAGGGAGCCGGGGAGCTGTTTTTT. The chain joins TRBV2 to TRBJ2-2; perhaps TRBD1 as D (6 bases). The CDR3 contains 14 residues. Per the germline V gene, CDR1 is SNHLY and CDR2 is FYNNEI. V shed 4 bases and J shed 6 bases, with 12 bases lying between them.

The genes are TRBV6-1 and TRBJ1-5, with 7 bases fitting TRBD1. J gave up 4 bases and V 4 bases, and 7 bases lay outside the gene matches. Germline V CDR1 and CDR2: MNHNS, SASEGT. The CDR3 is made up of 15 amino acids. Here the CDR3 DNA reads TGTGCCAGCAGTGGTCCCGGGACAGCGAATCAGCCCCAGCATTTT. This encodes CASSGPGTANQPQHF.

The chain combines TRBV19 with TRBJ1-3; the D gene is possibly TRBD1 (5 bases). The CDR3 runs 14 residues. Trimming took 0 bases from V and 4 from J, leaving 7 bases between them. The germline gives CDR1 LNHDA, CDR2 SQIVND (reference sequence). CDR3 sequence: CASSIDGTGNTIYF. The DNA for the CDR3 is TGTGCCAGTAGTATAGACGGGACGGGAAACACCATATATTTT.

Details on this clone: A read error may explain this, as a much larger clone is one base away. The V gene is TRBV7-9, the J gene TRBJ2-1; D is undetermined. CDR1 and CDR2 (germline): SEHNR, FQNEAQ (reference sequence). V was trimmed by 4 bases and J by 0 bases, leaving 10 bases between them. The CDR3 spans 15 residues. For the CDR3, the DNA is TGTGCCAGCAGCTCCCCGGGTAGCTCCTACAATGAGCAGTTCTTC. This translates into CASSSPGSSYNEQFF. Full variable domain (remainder filled in from reference TRBV7-9 and TRBJ2-1): DTGVSQNPRHKITKRGQNVTFRCDPISEHNRLYWYRQTLGQGPEFLTYFQNEAQLEKSRLLSDRFSAERPKGSFSTLEIQRTEQGDSAMYLCASSSPGSSYNEQFFGPGTRLTVL.

This chain connects TRBV7-8 to TRBJ2-2; 8 bases agree with TRBD2. The V gene end was trimmed by 5 bases and the J gene end by 6 bases; junction bases not matched to a gene: 8. Germline CDR1 reads SGHVS; CDR2 reads FQNEAQ. The CDR3 is 15 amino acids. CDR3 sequence reads: CASSPRTSSSGELFF. Written as DNA, the CDR3 is TGTGCCAGCAGCCCCAGGACTAGCTCCTCCGGGGAGCTGTTTTTT.

The chain recombines TRBV7-2 with TRBJ1-4; D gene unclear. Germline-derived CDR1 and CDR2 are SGHTA and FQGNSA. Trimming pared 3 bases from V and 4 bases from J, leaving 9 bases between. This CDR3 contains 14 residues. CDR3 protein: CASSLLAFNEKLFF. The CDR3 DNA is TGTGCCAGCAGCTTGTTGGCCTTTAATGAAAAACTGTTTTTT.

The CDR3: CSVATGQETQYF. For the CDR3, the DNA is TGCAGCGTTGCTACAGGTCAAGAGACCCAGTACTTC. The V gene is TRBV29-1, the J gene TRBJ2-5; the D gene is possibly TRBD1 (5 bases). V lost 4 bases to trimming and J lost 2 bases, with 8 bases between them. Germline-derived CDR1 and CDR2 are SQVTM and ANQGSEA. The CDR3 runs to 12 residues.

This chain links TRBV9 with TRBJ2-1; 7 bases agree with TRBD2. V was clipped by 4 bases and J by 8 bases; unmatched bases: 12. Germline assignment: CDR1 SGDLS and CDR2 YYNGEE. The CDR3 loop spans 15 amino acids. CDR3 DNA: TGTGCCAGCAGCATAGCCAGCGGGACCGGGGATGAGCAGTTCTTC. Residues: CASSIASGTGDEQFF.

This CDR3 reads CASSLANSGNTF. The CDR3 DNA follows: TGTGCCAGCAGCTTGGCCAACAGCGGGAACACCTTC. This chain uses TRBV5-5 with TRBJ1-2; D is unclear. With 0 bases removed from V and 12 bases from J, the gap between germline ends came to 12 bases. The CDR3 spans 12 residues. Looked up from germline, CDR1 is SGHKS and CDR2 is YYEKEE (reference sequence).